What follows are 32 T cell receptor beta chains derived from one specimen sequenced in a study of chemoradiotherapy in HPV16-positive cancers. TCRdb's copy holds only in-frame clones and misses some; the assay was immunoSEQ multiplex PCR. The sample holds some 5,700 clones, 65% to 85% seen once. The specimen was tumor tissue, collected from a patient who underwent chemoradiotherapy. The receptors originated from a human donor with HPV-associated anogenital cancer.

Only one count was recorded for this clone. J is TRBJ2-5 and V is TRBV6-6, with TRBD1 matching over 7 bases. CDR1 is MNHNY and CDR2 is SVGAGI in the germline V gene (reference sequence). V lost 5 bases, J lost 5 bases, and 8 bases stayed unmatched. The CDR3 covers 14 residues. Written as DNA, the CDR3 is TGTGCCAGCAGTCGCAGCAGGGGGTTCGAGACCCAGTACTTC. Its protein is CASSRSRGFETQYF.

The chain is built from TRBV27 and TRBJ2-5, with 11 nucleotides matching TRBD2. V shed 7 bases and J 1 base; nucleotides not matched to a gene: 17. The germline V gene has CDR1 MNHEY and CDR2 SMNVEV (reference sequence). The length of the CDR3 is 19 residues. The CDR3 DNA sequence: TGTGCCAGCAACCAGTTTCCGGGACTAGCGGACCGCAGCCAAGAGACCCAGTACTTC. This codes for CASNQFPGLADRSQETQYF.

V and J are TRBV6-1 and TRBJ2-3, with D possibly TRBD2 on 7 matching bases. Germline V CDR1 and CDR2: MNHNS, SASEGT. CDR3 size: 14 residues. Deletions cut 8 bases from V and 4 bases from J, with 16 bases between. The CDR3 reads CASGWGGKADTQYF. CDR3 DNA: TGTGCCAGCGGTTGGGGGGGCAAAGCAGATACGCAGTATTTT.

In this sample, this clone turned up a few times. The J gene is TRBJ2-3, the V gene TRBV11-2, with D perhaps assigned TRBD1 or TRBD2 (5 bases each). The CDR3 has 13 amino acids. Germline V gene data show CDR1 as SGHAT and CDR2 as FQNNGV. Trimming took 4 bases from V and 3 from J, leaving 8 bases between them. Here the CDR3 DNA reads TGTGCCAGCAGCTCGTGGGGGACAGATACGCAGTATTTT. Encoded protein: CASSSWGTDTQYF.

This chain links TRBV11-3 with TRBJ1-3; tentatively, D is TRBD1 (5 bases). CDR1 and CDR2 from the germline V gene are SGHNT and YENEEA. Trimming took 4 bases from V and 7 from J, leaving 11 bases between them. CDR3 length: 13 residues. CDR3 in DNA: TGTGCCAGCAGCTCAACAGGTCTTAACACCATATATTTT. Protein: CASSSTGLNTIYF.

This clone is a singleton in its sample. DNA for the CDR3: TGTGCTCTGGTGTGGGGGGCGAACACCGGGGAGCTGTTTTTT. Encoded protein: CALVWGANTGELFF. The gene calls are TRBV6-1 and TRBJ2-2; TRBD2 is a possible D gene (6 bases). The CDR3 has 14 amino acids. Germline-derived CDR1 and CDR2 are MNHNS and SASEGT.

This clone was recorded a few times. The V gene is TRBV5-4, the J gene TRBJ2-1, with 11 bases fitting TRBD2. Germline V gives CDR1 SGHNT, CDR2 YYREEE (reference sequence). The CDR3 consists of 15 residues. The J segment lost 5 bases and the V segment lost 2 bases, leaving 3 bases of the junction unmatched. The CDR3 coding sequence is TGTGCCAGCAGCTTAGGGACTAGCGGAAACAATGAGCAGTTCTTC. Amino acids: CASSLGTSGNNEQFF.

The chain is built from TRBV18 and TRBJ2-7; 11 bases align to TRBD2. Per germline, CDR1 KGHSH and CDR2 LQKENI. This CDR3 comprises 16 residues. The J segment lost 2 bases and the V segment lost 0 bases, leaving 3 bases of the junction unmatched. CDR3: CASSPPGSGRAYEQYF. DNA of the CDR3: TGTGCCAGCTCACCACCAGGTAGCGGGAGGGCCTACGAGCAGTACTTC.

This rearrangement joins TRBV29-1 to TRBJ2-7; 8 bases line up with TRBD1. Germline CDR1 reads SQVTM; CDR2 reads ANQGSEA. V dropped 7 bases and J dropped 0; count of bases not matched to a gene: 5. The CDR3 totals 13 residues. CDR3 nucleotide sequence: TGCAGCGGCGGACAGGGCGCCTCCTACGAGCAGTACTTC. This translates into CSGGQGASYEQYF.

CDR3 amino acids: CASVEGVTEAFF. DNA for the CDR3: TGTGCCAGCGTAGAGGGGGTCACTGAAGCTTTCTTT. The rearrangement joins TRBV2 to TRBJ1-1; D may be TRBD1 (6 bases). The CDR3 covers 12 residues. The ends were cut back, 8 bases at V and 4 bases at J, with 11 bases in the middle. CDR1 and CDR2 from the germline V gene are SNHLY and FYNNEI.

The chain combines TRBV7-9 with TRBJ2-1; D remains ambiguous. CDR1 SEHNR and CDR2 FQNEAQ come from the germline V gene (reference sequence). Trimming left V 0 bases short and J 8 bases short, with 2 bases between. The CDR3 is 11 residues long. In DNA form, the CDR3 reads TGTGCCAGCAGCTTAGCTTATGAGCAGTTCTTC. Translation: CASSLAYEQFF. The whole variable domain, filled in from reference TRBV7-9 and TRBJ2-1, reads DTGVSQNPRHKITKRGQNVTFRCDPISEHNRLYWYRQTLGQGPEFLTYFQNEAQLEKSRLLSDRFSAERPKGSFSTLEIQRTEQGDSAMYLCASSLAYEQFFGPGTRLTVL.

This rearrangement joins TRBV5-1 to TRBJ1-6; D remains unclear. Germline V lookup: CDR1 SGHRS, CDR2 YFSETQ. V was shortened by 0 bases and J by 9 bases, with 13 bases between the two germline ends. The CDR3 runs 15 residues. CDR3 bases: TGCGCCAGCAGCTTGGGACTGCGGGAAGGTTCACCCCTCCACTTT. It translates to CASSLGLREGSPLHF.

CDR3 loop: CASSSTGGSGNTIYF. CDR3 sequence (DNA): TGTGCCAGCAGTTCGACAGGAGGTAGTGGAAACACCATATATTTT. The J gene is TRBJ1-3, the V gene TRBV6-5; weak D call: TRBD1 (6 bases). The CDR3 has 15 residues. Deletions cut 4 bases from V and 3 bases from J, with 13 bases between. Germline CDR1 and CDR2: MNHEY and SVGAGI.

This clone was seen a single time. The V and J genes are TRBV7-2 and TRBJ1-2; D perhaps matches TRBD1 (5 bases). This CDR3 contains 13 residues. V gave up 5 bases and J gave up 1 base, with 8 bases separating them. Germline CDR1 is SGHTA and CDR2 is FQGNSA. Here the CDR3 reads CASSPQVNYGYTF. CDR3 in DNA: TGTGCCAGCAGCCCACAGGTTAACTATGGCTACACCTTC.

This clone turned up a few times. The rearrangement joins TRBV6-4 to TRBJ2-2; D is unclear. The ends were cut back, 3 bases at V and 1 base at J, with 6 bases in the middle. Germline CDR1 is MRHNA and CDR2 is SNTAGT. The CDR3 spans 14 residues. Here the CDR3 reads CASSEGWNTGELFF. CDR3 sequence (DNA): TGTGCCAGCAGTGAAGGCTGGAACACCGGGGAGCTGTTTTTT.

The chain combines TRBV29-1 with TRBJ1-5; D remains unclear. There are 13 residues in the CDR3. Trimming stripped 6 bases from V and 4 bases from J, with 13 bases between. The germline V gene encodes CDR1 SQVTM and CDR2 ANQGSEA. The CDR3 coding sequence is TGCAGCGTGAGGGCTGACACAAATCAGCCCCAGCATTTT. Its translation is CSVRADTNQPQHF.

The rearrangement links TRBV14 to TRBJ2-7; D not certain. Germline V CDR1 and CDR2: SGHDN, FVKESK. Trimming left V 4 bases short and J 7 bases short, with 23 bases between. There are 16 residues in the CDR3. DNA for the CDR3: TGTGCCAGCAGCCGAAGAATTGGGGTCACAGTGGGTGAGCAGTACTTC. Protein: CASSRRIGVTVGEQYF.

CDR3 nucleotides: TGTGCCAGCAGCTTGGGGTTCCTGACTAGCGGGAGGACCGGGGAGCTGTTTTTT. Amino acids: CASSLGFLTSGRTGELFF. V gene TRBV5-6 combines with J gene TRBJ2-2, with 13 nucleotides matching TRBD2. Germline CDR1 and CDR2: SGHDT and YYEEEE. The CDR3 is 18 residues long. The ends lost 0 bases at V and 5 bases at J; junction bases unmatched: 7.

This clone was picked up a small number of times. This rearrangement joins TRBV28 to TRBJ2-2, with D possibly being TRBD1 (6 bases). V was clipped by 6 bases and J by 6 bases, with 11 bases between them. Germline V CDR1 and CDR2: MDHEN, SYDVKM. This CDR3 comprises 13 residues. CDR3 DNA sequence: TGTGCCAGCAGCCCCACAGGGTCCGGGGAGCTGTTTTTT. Translation gives CASSPTGSGELFF.

This clone was observed a few times. Here the CDR3 DNA reads TGTGCCAGCAGCGCCAGTACCGGGGAGCTGTTTTTT. Its translation: CASSASTGELFF. The J gene is TRBJ2-2, the V gene TRBV7-9; D is uncertain. Trimming removed 5 bases from V and 5 bases from J, with 6 bases in between. CDR3 length: 12 amino acids. Germline V gives CDR1 SEHNR, CDR2 FQNEAQ (reference sequence).

The V gene is TRBV5-8, the J gene TRBJ2-5; TRBD2 aligns across 7 bases. The germline V gene encodes CDR1 SGHTS and CDR2 YDEGEE. The CDR3 is made up of 15 amino acids. Losses at the gene ends were 3 bases for V and 4 bases for J; bases not matched to a gene: 9. The CDR3 region is CASSSRRLAGETQYF. The CDR3 DNA is TGTGCCAGCAGCTCTCGACGACTAGCTGGAGAGACCCAGTACTTC. Based on the CDR3 plus reference TRBV5-8 and TRBJ2-5, the full variable domain is EAGVTQSPTHLIKTRGQQATLRCSPISGHTSVYWYQQALGLGLQFLLWYDEGEERNRGNFPPRFSGRQFPNYSSELNVNALELEDSALYLCASSSRRLAGETQYFGPGTRLLVL.

The V call is TRBV25-1, the J call TRBJ2-2; 10 nucleotides match TRBD1. This CDR3 comprises 16 residues. V dropped 2 bases and J dropped 3; count of bases not matched to a gene: 3. The germline V gene has CDR1 MGHDK and CDR2 SYGVNS. The CDR3 coding sequence is TGTGCCAGCAGTGAAACGGGGACAGGGGACACCGGGGAGCTGTTTTTT. Translating it yields CASSETGTGDTGELFF.

J is TRBJ2-5 and V is TRBV6-1; a weak D match, TRBD2 (6 bases). CDR3 length equals 14 residues. Germline V gives CDR1 MNHNS, CDR2 SASEGT. V was trimmed by 6 bases and J by 2 bases, leaving 13 bases between them. As DNA, the CDR3 is TGTGCCAGCAGCCGGGACTGGGGTCAAGAGACCCAGTACTTC. Its protein is CASSRDWGQETQYF.

This chain links TRBV7-6 with TRBJ2-7, with D possibly being TRBD1 (5 bases). The CDR3 has 15 amino acids. Germline CDR1 reads SGHVS; CDR2 reads FNYEAQ. The V and J ends lost 0 bases and 3 bases respectively, with 12 bases between them. CDR3 region: CASSLASDKYYEQYF. The DNA for the CDR3 is TGTGCCAGCAGCTTAGCCTCGGACAAATACTACGAGCAGTACTTC.

This sequence joins TRBV10-3 and TRBJ2-1; TRBD2 aligns across 7 bases. This CDR3 comprises 16 residues. J was trimmed by 6 bases and V by 4 bases; bases with no gene match: 12. CDR1 ENHRY and CDR2 SYGVKD come from the germline V gene. For the CDR3, the DNA is TGTGCCATCAGTGGCATGACCGGGACTACCGTCAATGAGCAGTTCTTC. Amino acids: CAISGMTGTTVNEQFF.

CDR3 sequence: CASSFQNMNTEAFF. Written as DNA, the CDR3 is TGTGCCAGCAGTTTCCAGAACATGAACACTGAAGCTTTCTTT. The V gene is TRBV28, the J gene TRBJ1-1; D is uncertain. CDR3 size: 14 residues. The V end was cut by 3 bases, the J end by 0 bases, with 8 bases between. CDR1 and CDR2 (germline): MDHEN, SYDVKM.

Turning to this clone: Other nucleotide sequences in the sample specify the same CDR3. The chain has TRBV18 and TRBJ1-1; the match to TRBD1 covers 7 bases. The CDR3 totals 14 residues. Germline V lookup: CDR1 KGHSH, CDR2 LQKENI. The ends lost 3 bases at V and 8 bases at J; junction bases unmatched: 9. The CDR3 sequence: CASSPATGNTEAFF. DNA of the CDR3: TGTGCCAGCTCACCCGCGACAGGGAATACCGAAGCTTTCTTT.

The chain links TRBV4-1 to TRBJ2-1; 7 positions match TRBD1. This CDR3 has 16 amino acids. Germline assignment: CDR1 MGHRA and CDR2 YSYEKL. V was clipped by 0 bases and J by 4 bases; unmatched bases: 6. The CDR3 loop reads CASSQEGGLTYNEQFF. The CDR3 DNA reads TGCGCCAGCAGCCAAGAAGGGGGCCTAACATACAATGAGCAGTTCTTC.

This rearrangement joins TRBV11-1 to TRBJ2-7; D possibly matches TRBD1 or TRBD2 (5 bases each). Trimming stripped 5 bases from V and 6 bases from J, with 20 bases between. Per germline, CDR1 SGHAT and CDR2 FQDESV (reference sequence). The CDR3 extends over 15 amino acids. CDR3 sequence reads: CASSKHRILGLEQYF. In DNA form, the CDR3 reads TGTGCCAGCAGCAAGCACAGGATCCTCGGACTCGAGCAGTACTTC. Full variable domain (outside the CDR3, taken from reference TRBV11-1 and TRBJ2-7): EAEVAQSPRYKITEKSQAVAFWCDPISGHATLYWYRQILGQGPELLVQFQDESVVDDSQLPKDRFSAERLKGVDSTLKIQPAELGDSAMYLCASSKHRILGLEQYFGPGTRLTVT.

J is TRBJ1-5 and V is TRBV28, with no clear D. The CDR3 sequence is 13 residues long. The germline V gene has CDR1 MDHEN and CDR2 SYDVKM. Trimming stripped 5 bases from V and 4 bases from J, with 9 bases between. The CDR3 DNA reads TGTGCCAGCAGTCGGGGTCCGAATCAGCCCCAGCATTTT. Residues: CASSRGPNQPQHF. Filled out from reference TRBV28 and TRBJ1-5, the complete variable domain reads DVKVTQSSRYLVKRTGEKVFLECVQDMDHENMFWYRQDPGLGLRLIYFSYDVKMKEKGDIPEGYSVSREKKERFSLILESASTNQTSMYLCASSRGPNQPQHFGDGTRLSIL.

This CDR3 reads CASSVMGQGQETQYF. CDR3 DNA sequence: TGTGCCAGCAGTGTTATGGGACAGGGCCAAGAGACCCAGTACTTC. The V and J genes are TRBV2 and TRBJ2-5, with 9 bases aligning to TRBD1. This CDR3 comprises 15 residues. The trim removed 4 bases at V and 1 base at J, leaving 4 bases unmatched. The germline V gene has CDR1 SNHLY and CDR2 FYNNEI. Full variable domain (outside the CDR3, taken from reference TRBV2 and TRBJ2-5): EPEVTQTPSHQVTQMGQEVILRCVPISNHLYFYWYRQILGQKVEFLVSFYNNEISEKSEIFDDQFSVERPDGSNFTLKIRSTKLEDSAMYFCASSVMGQGQETQYFGPGTRLLVL.

V is TRBV7-8 and J is TRBJ1-5, with unresolved D. CDR3 size: 15 residues. The germline V gene encodes CDR1 SGHVS and CDR2 FQNEAQ. V gave up 5 bases and J gave up 5 bases, with 16 bases separating them. CDR3 sequence (DNA): TGTGCCAGCAGCCCTAAAGTGGCAGTCCATCAGCCCCAGCATTTT. Translated, it gives CASSPKVAVHQPQHF.